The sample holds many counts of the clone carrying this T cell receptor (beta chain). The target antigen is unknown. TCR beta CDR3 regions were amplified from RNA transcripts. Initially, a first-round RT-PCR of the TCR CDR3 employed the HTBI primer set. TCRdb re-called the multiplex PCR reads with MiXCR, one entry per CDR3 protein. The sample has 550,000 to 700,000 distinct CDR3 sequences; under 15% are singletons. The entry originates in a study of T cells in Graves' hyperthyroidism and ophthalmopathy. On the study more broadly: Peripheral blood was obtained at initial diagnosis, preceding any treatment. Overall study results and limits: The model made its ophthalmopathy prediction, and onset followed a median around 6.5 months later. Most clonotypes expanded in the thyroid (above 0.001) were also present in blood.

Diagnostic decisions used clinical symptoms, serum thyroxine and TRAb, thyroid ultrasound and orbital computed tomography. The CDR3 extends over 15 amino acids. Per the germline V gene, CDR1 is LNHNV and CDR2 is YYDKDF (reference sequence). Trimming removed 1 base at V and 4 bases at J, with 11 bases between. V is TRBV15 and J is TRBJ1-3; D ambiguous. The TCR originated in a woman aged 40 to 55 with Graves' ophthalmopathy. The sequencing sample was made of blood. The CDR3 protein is CATSRGQTLGNTIYF. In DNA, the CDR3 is TGTGCCACCAGCAGAGGTCAGACGCTAGGAAACACCATATATTTT.